The clone carrying this T cell receptor (beta chain) was recorded at least ten times. Its target is unknown. Germline loops: CDR1 SGHAT, CDR2 FQNNGV. V shed 1 base and J shed 3 bases, with 12 bases lying between them. CDR3 length: 15 residues. This sample is part of a study of identical twins. General study points: Conclusions relied on cross-sectional statistical analysis, not following the same donors.

TCRdb re-analysed the 5' RACE reads in MiXCR, keeping a single row per CDR3 protein. The sample includes approximately 94,000 distinct CDR3 sequences, under 6.5% of them seen just once. The sequenced sample consisted of memory T cells sorted from blood. The J gene is TRBJ2-5, the V gene TRBV11-2; D is uncertain. This sequence originates from a woman between 50 and 59 years old in good health. This CDR3 reads CASSLGSTAKETQYF. The CDR3 DNA sequence: TGTGCCAGCAGCTTAGGGTCGACGGCAAAAGAGACCCAGTACTTC.